The following is a TCR beta chain sequence with its context. Its antigen is undetermined. Authors of the study amplified TCR beta CDR3 regions from RNA transcripts. The HTBI primer set was used in a first-round RT-PCR of the TCR CDR3. TCRdb re-analysed the multiplex PCR reads in MiXCR, keeping a single row per CDR3 protein. The sample carries over 500,000 distinct CDR3 sequences, about 15% recorded once. With V trimmed by 2 bases and J by 9 bases, 8 bases remained unmatched. CDR1 and CDR2 (germline): MNHNS, SASEGT. The CDR3 is made up of 15 amino acids. This sample was included in a study of T cells in Graves' hyperthyroidism and ophthalmopathy. Background on the study: Peripheral blood specimens were obtained at initial diagnosis, prior to any treatment.

A roughly 10 ml volume of fresh peripheral blood provided the PBMCs. Study observations and caveats: The model foresaw ophthalmopathy a median around 6.4 months prior to onset. Researchers found most expanded thyroid clonotypes above 0.001 in blood as well.

This chain connects TRBV6-1 to TRBJ2-1; 9 nucleotides agree with TRBD2. This receptor was identified in a woman aged 18-29 years with Graves' ophthalmopathy. The sequenced sample consisted of blood. The CDR3 loop reads CASSESTSGGSEQFF. The CDR3 nucleotides read TGTGCCAGCAGTGAATCCACAAGCGGGGGGAGTGAGCAGTTCTTC.